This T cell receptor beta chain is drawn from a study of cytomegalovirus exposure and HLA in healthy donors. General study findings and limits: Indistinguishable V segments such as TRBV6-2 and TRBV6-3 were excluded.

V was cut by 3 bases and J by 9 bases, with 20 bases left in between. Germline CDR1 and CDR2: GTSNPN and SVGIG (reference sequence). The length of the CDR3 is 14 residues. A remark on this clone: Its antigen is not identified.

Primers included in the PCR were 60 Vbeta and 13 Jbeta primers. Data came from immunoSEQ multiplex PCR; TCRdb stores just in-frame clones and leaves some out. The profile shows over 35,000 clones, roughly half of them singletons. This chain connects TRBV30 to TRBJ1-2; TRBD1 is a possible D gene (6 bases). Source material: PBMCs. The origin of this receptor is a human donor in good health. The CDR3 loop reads CAWRRQVALGSYTF. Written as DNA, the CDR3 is TGTGCCTGGAGAAGACAGGTGGCCTTGGGGAGCTACACCTTC.